This note documents a single T cell receptor (beta chain) sequence. Its recognized antigen is unknown. The CDR3 starts with the cysteine, ends with the phenylalanine, and has 17 residues. No DNA has been recorded. The germline V gene specifies SGHRS as CDR1 and YFSETQ as CDR2. The sample originates from a study of T cells expressing NK-cell markers (dated by TCRdb to the early 2020s). In terms of the full investigation: Three sorted T-cell subsets (CD3+CD56+NKG2C+, CD3+CD56+NKG2C- and CD3+CD56-NKG2C+) from fewer than 10 donors had their TCR beta-chain repertoires profiled. The study sequenced eight donors, all healthy volunteers chosen at random: three men and five women. Seven of the eight sequenced donors were HCMV-seropositive and one was HCMV-seronegative. Illumina HiSeq 2000/2500, MiSeq or NextSeq was used to sequence libraries as 2 x 150 bp reads. What the work shows at the level of the full study, not this receptor alone: In six donors, the dominant CD3+CD56+NKG2C+ clonotypes were found to rank among the top 10 CD8+ clonotypes and to make up 1.0-7.0% of CD8+ T cells. Whether the expanded NKG2C-expressing T cell clones were specific for HCMV antigens was left unclear. Those dominant clonotypes were again the most abundant among CD3+CD56-NKG2C+ cells in a handful of donors, at roughly 25-65%.

HCMV-specific IgG was detected in serum with a commercial ELISA kit to determine HCMV serostatus. Ficoll density gradient centrifugation was used to isolate peripheral blood mononuclear cells from blood. TCRdb shows the sequencer as Illumina HiSeq 2000. 5'RACE template switching, by which a universal primer site and unique molecular identifiers were added, was used to make TCR beta cDNA libraries. Priming for cDNA synthesis came from the TCR beta constant segment, and two successive PCR amplification steps followed. From the authors' description of their analysis: MIGEC was used to demultiplex reads and group the reads by UMI, and MiTCR was used to assemble and quantify clonotypes. To exclude erroneous sequences, only TCR cDNA sequences supported by at least two reads were retained. The tcR package was used for downstream repertoire analysis, with clonotypes matched between fractions based on CDR3 nucleotide sequence plus V segment. VDJmatch was used to annotate antigen specificity against VDJdb, with one amino acid substitution in CDR3 allowed. TCRdb reprocessed the raw reads; every CDR3 protein sequence is a single record, and DNA is not supplied. Clone size and V and J calls follow TCRdb, not the original study. This sample's table lists about 460,000 distinct CDR3 sequences. The ten biggest clones cover more than 1.4% of the sample.

The sequence was collected from a woman between 50 and 59 years old in good health. Donor details come from another sample of the same person, matched by shared clones. Sequencing was performed on blood T cells: a sorted CD56 or NKG2C T cell subset, CD4+ or CD8+ T cells, or bulk PBMC T cells (not recorded which). This sequence uses TRBV5-1 and TRBJ2-2; lacking DNA, the TRBD2 call made by TCRdb goes unchecked. The CDR3 region has the sequence CASSLSGNVGNTGELFF.